The next 19 T cell receptor beta chains were all read from a single sample in a study of metastatic and nonmetastatic thyroid tumors. Thyroid surgery was preceded by no treatment in any patient. TCRdb re-called the PCR reads with MiXCR. Among some 18,000 clones listed, approximately 35% were seen once. The sample consisted of tumor tissue. These receptors were obtained from a female donor with papillary thyroid cancer or a benign thyroid nodule (not recorded which). Some clones in this sample may be carry-over from other donors' samples.

V and J are TRBV7-6 and TRBJ1-2; the match to TRBD1 covers 9 bases. CDR1 and CDR2 (germline): SGHVS, FNYEAQ. The CDR3 covers 15 residues. With 3 bases clipped from V and 7 bases from J, the junction kept 9 bases outside the gene matches. The CDR3 DNA is TGTGCCAGCAGCTTGCAACAGGGGGCCTTTGCTGGCTACACCTTC. Protein product: CASSLQQGAFAGYTF.

The V call is TRBV30, the J call TRBJ1-6; 8 positions match TRBD1. With 1 base clipped from V and 6 bases from J, the junction kept 5 bases outside the gene matches. Per the germline V gene, CDR1 is GTSNPN and CDR2 is SVGIG (reference sequence). This CDR3 is 15 amino acids long. The CDR3 reads CAWSGEGQGNSPLHF. The CDR3 region has the DNA TGTGCCTGGAGTGGGGAAGGACAGGGTAATTCACCCCTCCACTTT.

This clone was detected a few times. The chain uses TRBV27 and TRBJ2-1; D tentatively fits TRBD1 or TRBD2 (5 bases each). V lost 8 bases and J 5 bases, leaving 10 bases between the germline ends. Germline lookup yields CDR1 MNHEY and CDR2 SMNVEV (reference sequence). The CDR3 length is 12 residues. The CDR3 sequence: CASSMGDNEQFF. In DNA, the CDR3 is TGTGCCAGCTCTATGGGGGACAATGAGCAGTTCTTC.

CDR3 sequence: CASQREANYGYTF. CDR3 in DNA: TGTGCCAGCCAACGGGAGGCTAACTATGGCTACACCTTC. This chain links TRBV6-1 with TRBJ1-2; D ambiguous. This CDR3 is 13 amino acids long. Germline V lookup: CDR1 MNHNS, CDR2 SASEGT. V lost 8 bases and J lost 0, with 10 bases in between.

This clone has more than one count but fewer than ten. Germline and junction disagree at one end, which may indicate a read error. The rearrangement links TRBV27 to TRBJ2-5; the match to TRBD1 covers 9 bases. The CDR3 totals 16 residues. Germline CDR1 and CDR2: MNHEY and SMNVEV (reference sequence). The CDR3 coding sequence is TGTGCCAGCAGTTTACGACCAGGACAGGGGAAAGAAACCCAGTACTTC. Amino acids: CASSLRPGQGKETQYF.

This chain uses TRBV19 with TRBJ2-1; no clear D. Trimming took off 5 bases at V and 6 bases at J, with 11 bases between the two ends. The V gene's germline CDR1 is LNHDA and CDR2 SQIVND (reference sequence). This CDR3 comprises 13 residues. This chain's CDR3 is CASSLLLGNEQFF. Written as DNA, the CDR3 is TGTGCCAGTAGTCTACTATTGGGCAATGAGCAGTTCTTC.

This clone was detected a few times. This chain connects TRBV24-1 to TRBJ2-5, with TRBD1 as a possible D gene (6 bases). The V end lost 3 bases, the J end lost 7 bases, and 17 bases lay between the germline ends. The CDR3 runs 15 residues. The germline V gene has CDR1 KGHDR and CDR2 SFDVKD. The CDR3 DNA reads as TGTGCCACCAGTGATGGTGGACAGAGCCCACGGACCCAGTACTTC. Amino acid sequence: CATSDGGQSPRTQYF.

The chain joins TRBV27 to TRBJ1-6; 8 nucleotides line up with TRBD1. The CDR3 extends over 14 amino acids. Germline CDR1 reads MNHEY; CDR2 reads SMNVEV (reference sequence). Trimming removed 4 bases from V and 6 bases from J; junction bases left unmatched: 2. CDR3 sequence (DNA): TGTGCCAGCAGTTGGGACAGGACTAATTCACCCCTCCACTTT. Translated, it gives CASSWDRTNSPLHF.

The rearrangement joins TRBV19 to TRBJ1-5; D might be TRBD1 (5 bases). V was shortened by 6 bases and J by 7 bases, with 19 bases between the two germline ends. The CDR3 is 15 residues long. Germline CDR1 reads LNHDA; CDR2 reads SQIVND (reference sequence). CDR3 in DNA: TGTGCCAGTAGCCGGCAGGGTCGCGGGGGACAGCCCCAGCATTTT. Residues: CASSRQGRGGQPQHF.

This chain connects TRBV10-3 to TRBJ1-1; possibly TRBD1 for D (6 bases). The germline V gene has CDR1 ENHRY and CDR2 SYGVKD. The CDR3 sequence is 15 residues long. The ends were cut back, 2 bases at V and 5 bases at J, with 15 bases in the middle. The CDR3 coding sequence is TGTGCCATCAGTGAGCGGTCCGGAGGGGGAACTGAAGCTTTCTTT. It yields the protein CAISERSGGGTEAFF.

This clone occurred a few times. V usage is TRBV28 and J usage is TRBJ2-3, with 10 positions matching TRBD2. Germline V gives CDR1 MDHEN, CDR2 SYDVKM. CDR3 size: 15 residues. V was clipped by 5 bases and J by 4 bases; unmatched bases: 6. The CDR3 is CASSPSGRTPDTQYF. The CDR3 coding sequence is TGTGCCAGCAGTCCTAGCGGGAGAACCCCAGATACGCAGTATTTT.

In this sample, this clone turned up a few times. This chain joins TRBV28 and TRBJ2-7; 7 bases line up with TRBD1. Trimming at V came to 11 bases and at J to 7 bases, leaving 8 bases not matched to a gene. The CDR3 extends over 11 amino acids. Germline V gene sequence: CDR1 MDHEN, CDR2 SYDVKM. The CDR3 DNA follows: TGTGCCTCTAATAGGGGGCGAGAGCAGTACTTC. This sequence encodes CASNRGREQYF.

A few counts support this clone. One junction end does not reproduce the germline sequence, and a read error may be involved. The chain is built from TRBV6-1 and TRBJ1-5; 7 bases match TRBD1. The CDR3 extends over 13 amino acids. In germline, CDR1 is MNHNS, CDR2 SASEGT. CDR3: CASCDRANQPQHF. CDR3 coding DNA: TGTGCCAGCTGTGACAGGGCTAATCAGCCCCAGCATTTT.

The chain has TRBV30 and TRBJ1-6; the D is unclear. Trimming shortened V by 0 bases and J by 7 bases, and 13 bases separated the two germline ends. The CDR3 spans 15 residues. CDR1 is GTSNPN and CDR2 is SVGIG in the germline V gene (reference sequence). The CDR3 is CAWSVGGGPNSPLHF. In nucleotides, the CDR3 is TGTGCCTGGAGTGTGGGTGGCGGACCGAATTCACCCCTCCACTTT.

The chain recombines TRBV6-5 with TRBJ2-7; 16 bases align to TRBD2. The length of the CDR3 is 15 residues. V was pared by 3 bases and J by 7 bases, with 3 bases of the junction left unmatched. CDR1 and CDR2 from the germline V gene are MNHEY and SVGAGI. In DNA form, the CDR3 reads TGTGCCAGCAGTTATGGGACTAGCGGGAGGGGTGAGCAGTACTTC. This sequence encodes CASSYGTSGRGEQYF.

The chain combines TRBV4-1 with TRBJ1-4; D perhaps matches TRBD1 (5 bases). From germline, CDR1 is MGHRA and CDR2 YSYEKL. This CDR3 contains 15 residues. V was pared by 4 bases and J by 7 bases, with 16 bases between. CDR3 sequence (DNA): TGCGCCAGCAGCCGAGACAGACTCCTGGCTGAAAAACTGTTTTTT. Protein sequence: CASSRDRLLAEKLFF.

The chain carries TRBV28 and TRBJ1-2; D gene ambiguous. Germline CDR1 reads MDHEN; CDR2 reads SYDVKM. Trimming removed 3 bases at V and 5 bases at J, with 13 bases between. The CDR3 is 14 amino acids. The CDR3 loop is CASSFRARLYGYTF. The CDR3 nucleotides read TGTGCCAGCAGTTTTCGGGCTCGACTATATGGCTACACCTTC.

This chain connects TRBV20-1 to TRBJ1-6; 7 nucleotides agree with TRBD1. Germline assignment: CDR1 DFQATT and CDR2 SNEGSKA (reference sequence). V gave up 0 bases and J gave up 9 bases; unmatched junction bases: 11. CDR3 length: 16 amino acids. The CDR3 nucleotides are TGCAGTGCTAGAGATCTTTTAGACAGGGACTCTTCACCCCTCCACTTT. This translates into CSARDLLDRDSSPLHF.

This clone turned up a few times. The V call is TRBV10-2, the J call TRBJ1-5; D is undetermined. This CDR3 contains 13 residues. CDR1 WSHSY and CDR2 SAAADI come from the germline V gene. The V end was cut by 3 bases, the J end by 5 bases, with 8 bases between. Written as DNA, the CDR3 is TGCGCCAGCAGTGATGGCATCGATCAGCCCCAGCATTTT. It translates to CASSDGIDQPQHF.